The rows below give T cell receptor beta chains drawn from one sample of a study of cytomegalovirus exposure and HLA in healthy donors. Profiled with immunoSEQ multiplex PCR; TCRdb holds only in-frame clones, not every one. The table includes some 120,000 clones, less than 85% detected once. Sequencing was performed on PBMCs. The source of these receptors is a man aged 30-40 years in good health and CMV-seropositive. Both conserved end residues are trimmed from each CDR3.

j_call | v_call | cdr3_aa
TRBJ2-2 | TRBV7-3 | ASSLRRPSQGFTGELF
TRBJ2-2 | TRBV6-1 | ASSAAGGRTGELF
TRBJ2-5 | TRBV4-1 | ASSQADGVGETQY
NA | TRBV6-4 | ASSEYEQY
TRBJ2-3 | TRBV6-1 | ASSVTGTDTDTQY
TRBJ2-7 | TRBV27 | ASNPGTGFFQKYYEQY
TRBJ1-5 | TRBV5-5 | ASSLTQLTGAQPQH
TRBJ2-7 | TRBV4-1 | ASSHSPGGSSHEQY
TRBJ1-4 | TRBV28 | ASRNRGSSEKLF
TRBJ2-2 | TRBV4-1 | ASSQVNSGVITGELF
TRBJ1-1 | TRBV11-2 | ASSLGGTRPSGAF
TRBJ1-1 | TRBV5-5 | ASSLEEGGATEAF
TRBJ1-2 | TRBV2 | ASSTDPQGASGYT
TRBJ2-5 | TRBV6-1 | ASSGFSSGAREQY
TRBJ1-1 | TRBV6-1 | ARNPRGNTEAF
TRBJ2-5 | TRBV7-8 | ASSLGGGVQETQY
TRBJ2-3 | TRBV6-1 | ASSRTGGSTDTQY
TRBJ1-5 | TRBV6-5 | ASSYTTGGPLN
TRBJ2-1 | TRBV5-1 | ASSFLTGSSYNEQF
TRBJ2-6 | TRBV30 | AWSVLGGAAGANVLT
TRBJ1-3 | TRBV7-9 | ASSDSSGNTIY
TRBJ2-5 | TRBV10-3 | AISEAGQGARGETQY
TRBJ2-7 | TRBV6-5 | ASSPTGGTYEQY
TRBJ2-2 | TRBV9 | ASSVTSGGIAGELF
TRBJ2-6 | TRBV19 | ASSIFVRGSSGANGLT
TRBJ2-4 | TRBV28 | ASSHLSFDRSAKNIQY
TRBJ2-1 | TRBV5-1 | ASSLGGGLLEQF
TRBJ2-5 | TRBV27 | ASSLGVRRGPETQY
TRBJ2-3 | TRBV5-1 | ASSFGQGPDTQY
TRBJ1-2 | TRBV6-5 | ASSYGGQPSYGYT
TRBJ1-4 | TRBV19 | ASSYSTGTGGEKLF
TRBJ2-7 | TRBV10-3 | AISPGLAFYEQY
TRBJ2-5 | TRBV5-1 | ASSLDLAGAQETQY
TRBJ1-4 | TRBV23-1 | ASSQPTRQGSFPNEKLF
TRBJ2-5 | TRBV18 | ASSPTSVQETQY
TRBJ1-6 | TRBV30 | AWTMGQTNSPLH
TRBJ1-4 | TRBV30 | AWSHRGNEKLF
TRBJ2-7 | TRBV28 | ASSPTSGGYYEQY
TRBJ2-1 | TRBV4-1 | ASSQGAGGNEQF
TRBJ1-5 | TRBV23-1 | ASSQCRPQQGGDNQPQH
TRBJ2-2 | TRBV2 | ASRGGPSTGELF
TRBJ2-1 | TRBV29-1 | SVVQDTTVVDEQF
TRBJ2-5 | TRBV18 | ASSPLASGALQETQY
TRBJ1-6 | TRBV6-1 | ASSEANRVNSPLH
TRBJ2-5 | TRBV27 | ASSLAGQGQETQY
TRBJ1-3 | TRBV5-1 | ASSLVPGSSGNTIY
TRBJ2-1 | TRBV9 | ASSVGWSGTGPSYEQF
TRBJ2-5 | TRBV21-1 | ASSKPGDRTLLLQETQY
TRBJ1-2 | TRBV4-1 | ASSQDWQGNYGYT
TRBJ2-1 | TRBV13 | ASSSWGLAGNEQF
TRBJ1-4 | TRBV18 | ASSQEGGDEKLF
TRBJ1-2 | TRBV6-5 | ASSYGAGGTHGYT
TRBJ2-3 | TRBV6-5 | ASSYRGGPSTDTQY
TRBJ1-2 | TRBV7-8 | ASSPMWSQGYT
TRBJ1-1 | TRBV6-1 | ASSARLTGNTEAF
TRBJ1-1 | TRBV6-1 | ASSTGENTEAF
TRBJ1-1 | TRBV5-1 | ASSLGGRHTEAF